These T cell receptor beta chains were read from a single sample in a study of blood T cell repertoires in COVID-19. Here immunoSEQ multiplex PCR was the method, and the copy in TCRdb shows in-frame clones only, minus some. Among about 180,000 clones, over 75% were seen once, and the ten largest hold about 20%. The sample was peripheral blood. These receptors were collected from a person aged 70 to 85 with COVID-19, enrolled during active disease. Both conserved end residues are part of each CDR3. A D gene is named only where the DNA matches it firmly. The size field is filled for only some rows; it gives once, few, many or a size class.

j_gene | abundance | d_gene | v_gene | CDR3nt | CDR3aa
TRBJ2-3 | once | NA | TRBV5-5 | TGTGCCAGCAGACGAGACCAGGGATACCCAGATACGCAGTATTTT | CASRRDQGYPDTQYF
TRBJ2-1 | few | NA | TRBV11-3 | TGTGCCAGCAGCAGTTATGGGGGCGGAAACAATGAGCAGTTCTTC | CASSSYGGGNNEQFF
TRBJ1-2 | once | TRBD1 | TRBV5-8 | TGTGCCAGCAGCCAGACAGGGTATTATGGCTACACCTTC | CASSQTGYYGYTF
TRBJ2-3 | NA | NA | TRBV2 | TGTGCCAGCACGAAAGACAGTCTGGAGGGAGATACGCAGTATTTT | CASTKDSLEGDTQYF
TRBJ1-3 | NA | NA | TRBV4-1 | TGCGCCAGCAGCCAAACCGAGAACACCATATATTTT | CASSQTENTIYF
TRBJ1-5 | NA | NA | TRBV9 | TGTGCCAGCAGCGTAGCAGGTTATCAGCCCCAGCATTTT | CASSVAGYQPQHF
TRBJ1-1 | NA | NA | TRBV28 | TGTGCCAGCAGGAATCGGTACAGTCCGTCTGAAGCTTTCTTT | CASRNRYSPSEAFF
TRBJ2-1 | NA | TRBD1 | TRBV19 | TGTGCCAGTAGTACCACGGGACAGGGGTTTGAGCAGTTCTTC | CASSTTGQGFEQFF
TRBJ2-3 | NA | NA | TRBV6-2/TRBV6-3 | TGTGCCAGCAGACCTAGCGTCCATACGCAGTATTTT | CASRPSVHTQYF
TRBJ2-2 | once | TRBD2 | TRBV23-1 | TGCGCCAGCAGTACACTAGCGGGGGCCTACACCGGGGAGCTGTTTTTT | CASSTLAGAYTGELFF
TRBJ2-3 | NA | TRBD2 | TRBV7-9 | TGTGCCAGCAGTATGAGCGGGGATAGCACAGATACGCAGTATTTT | CASSMSGDSTDTQYF
TRBJ2-1 | NA | NA | TRBV11-2 | TGTGCCAGCAGCTTACGTTTCTTAATTCGGAGACGTTCCTACAATGAGCAGTTCTTC | CASSLRFLIRRRSYNEQFF
TRBJ1-1 | NA | TRBD1 | TRBV5-1 | TGCGCCAGCAGCTTGGGGACAGGGGGCACTGAAGCTTTCTTT | CASSLGTGGTEAFF
TRBJ1-4 | few | NA | TRBV20-1 | TGCAGTGCTAGTGGAGATAATGAAAAACTGTTTTTT | CSASGDNEKLFF
TRBJ1-5 | NA | TRBD1 | TRBV19 | TGTGCCAGTAGTACCGGAACAGGGGAGTTTCAGCCCCAGCATTTT | CASSTGTGEFQPQHF
TRBJ2-5 | NA | TRBD2 | TRBV10-3 | TGTGCCACATCCCGACTAGCGGGAGGGCAAGAGACCCAGTACTTC | CATSRLAGGQETQYF
TRBJ2-7 | NA | NA | TRBV6-5 | TGTGCCAGCAGGCCCCCGGGCCGGTCCGGGGGCGAGCAGTACTTC | CASRPPGRSGGEQYF
TRBJ1-2 | NA | NA | TRBV2 | TGTGCCAGCAGTGCACTCCGGGCGATGGGGGGAGGAGGCTACACCTTC | CASSALRAMGGGGYTF
TRBJ1-1 | NA | NA | TRBV5-1 | TGCGCCAGCAGCTCGGGTGGCACTGAAGCTTTCTTT | CASSSGGTEAFF
TRBJ1-1 | NA | NA | TRBV9 | TGTGCCAGCAGCGTGGCGCGGGGCACTGAAGCTTTCTTT | CASSVARGTEAFF
TRBJ1-5 | NA | NA | TRBV5-6 | TGTGCCAGCAGCTTGTCCAGGGAATGGTCTCAGCCCCAGCATTTT | CASSLSREWSQPQHF
TRBJ2-5 | NA | NA | TRBV5-8 | TGTGCCAGCAGCTTGGGAGTAACCCAAGAGACCCAGTACTTC | CASSLGVTQETQYF
TRBJ1-2 | NA | TRBD1 | TRBV4-3 | TGCGCCAGCAGCCGCGTGGGACAGGGGGCTGGCTACACCTTC | CASSRVGQGAGYTF
TRBJ2-1 | NA | NA | TRBV6-5 | TGTGCCAGCACCCTACGGGGGTACAATGAGCAGTTCTTC | CASTLRGYNEQFF
TRBJ2-1 | NA | NA | TRBV11-3 | TGTGCCAGCAGCTTAAACAGGGCATCTTACAATGAGCAGTTCTTC | CASSLNRASYNEQFF
TRBJ2-7 | NA | TRBD1 | TRBV19 | TGTGCCAGTAGTATTTACAGGGGTAGTATCTACGAGCAGTACTTC | CASSIYRGSIYEQYF
TRBJ2-7 | NA | TRBD2 | TRBV30 | TGTGCCTGGAGCGGGAGGGACGAGCAGTACTTC | CAWSGRDEQYF
TRBJ1-4 | NA | NA | TRBV3-1/TRBV3-2 | TGTGCCAGCAGCCAAGATGGGACACTCTTGGGGAATGAAAAACTGTTTTTT | CASSQDGTLLGNEKLFF
TRBJ2-7 | NA | NA | TRBV2 | TGTGCCAGCAGTGAAAATGAGATCTCCTACGAGCAGTACTTC | CASSENEISYEQYF
TRBJ2-3 | few | TRBD2 | TRBV6-5 | TGTGCCAGCAGTTACTCGGTTGCGGGAGGGCCAAATACGCAGTATTTT | CASSYSVAGGPNTQYF
TRBJ1-6 | NA | NA | TRBV13 | TGTGCCAGCAGCTTAACAGGGAGCGGTCATTCACCCCTCCACTTT | CASSLTGSGHSPLHF
TRBJ2-6 | NA | NA | TRBV5-4 | TGTGCCAGCAGCTTGTCGGGCAGGGTCTCTGGGGCCAACGTCCTGACTTTC | CASSLSGRVSGANVLTF
TRBJ2-5 | NA | TRBD1 | TRBV13 | TGTGCCAGCAGCCAGGGGGTGAGGACAGCCTTCCAAGAGACCCAGTACTTC | CASSQGVRTAFQETQYF
TRBJ2-7 | NA | TRBD1 | TRBV28 | TGTGCCAGCAGCGCCGGGACAGGGCCCTACGAGCAGTACTTC | CASSAGTGPYEQYF
TRBJ2-1 | once | NA | TRBV9 | TGTGCCAGCAGCGCATTAGCGGAAACCTACAATGAGCAGTTCTTC | CASSALAETYNEQFF
TRBJ1-4 | NA | NA | TRBV29-1 | TGCAGCGTTGGGGGGGGCCCAACTAATGAAAAACTGTTTTTT | CSVGGGPTNEKLFF
TRBJ1-4 | NA | NA | TRBV5-6 | TGTGCCAGCAGAAAAAAGTATGACAGCAGAGAAGAAAAACTGTTTTTT | CASRKKYDSREEKLFF
TRBJ2-2 | NA | TRBD1 | TRBV7-2 | TGTGCCAGCAGCGTTGACAGGGGGCTGAACGGGGAGCTGTTTTTT | CASSVDRGLNGELFF
TRBJ1-1 | few | TRBD1 | TRBV2 | TGTGCCAGCATTCGACAGGGTTCGCAGGAAGCTTTCTTT | CASIRQGSQEAFF
TRBJ1-2 | NA | TRBD1 | TRBV19 | TGTGCCAGTAGTATACTGGGACAGGACTATGACTACACCTTC | CASSILGQDYDYTF
TRBJ1-6 | NA | TRBD1 | TRBV6-2/TRBV6-3 | TGTGCCAGCAGTTACCGGGACAGGAATAATTCACCCCTCCACTTT | CASSYRDRNNSPLHF
TRBJ2-5 | NA | TRBD2 | TRBV6-2/TRBV6-3 | TGTGCCAGCAGTGGGACTAGCGGGGGCCGAGAGACCCAGTACTTC | CASSGTSGGRETQYF
TRBJ2-2 | NA | TRBD1 | TRBV6-6 | TGTGCCAGCAGTTTCCGACAGGGGAACACCGGGGAGCTGTTTTTT | CASSFRQGNTGELFF
TRBJ1-1 | NA | TRBD1 | TRBV7-9 | TGTGCCAGCAGCTTAGGACAGGGATACTCTGAAGCTTTCTTT | CASSLGQGYSEAFF
TRBJ1-1 | NA | TRBD1 | TRBV7-8 | TGTGCCAGCAGCACGCGACAGGGGGCCGAAGCTTTCTTT | CASSTRQGAEAFF
TRBJ1-1 | NA | NA | TRBV19 | TGTGCCAGTAGGAGCAGGGAACCGAACACTGAAGCTTTCTTT | CASRSREPNTEAFF
TRBJ2-7 | NA | NA | TRBV15 | TGTGCCACCGCACAGAACTCCTACGAGCAGTACTTC | CATAQNSYEQYF
TRBJ2-7 | NA | NA | TRBV7-6 | TGTGCCAGCAGCTTATGGGGGGATGAGGAGGAGCAGTACTTC | CASSLWGDEEEQYF
TRBJ1-4 | NA | NA | TRBV5-6 | TGTGCCAGCAGCTTGGCAGGGGCTTTGGATGAAAAACTGTTTTTT | CASSLAGALDEKLFF
TRBJ2-2 | NA | NA | TRBV20-1 | TGCAGTGCTAGTTCCGTGGCATTCAACACCGGGGAGCTGTTTTTT | CSASSVAFNTGELFF
TRBJ1-2 | NA | TRBD1 | TRBV6-2/TRBV6-3 | TGTGCCAGCAGTACCCCGGACAGGGGGGACTATGGCTACACCTTC | CASSTPDRGDYGYTF
TRBJ1-1 | NA | TRBD1 | TRBV30 | TGTGCCTGGACCAGGGGGCAGGGCACTGAAGCTTTCTTT | CAWTRGQGTEAFF
TRBJ2-2 | NA | TRBD1 | TRBV5-1 | TGCGCCAGCAGCCTGGTCCGGGACAGTAACACCGGGGAGCTGTTTTTT | CASSLVRDSNTGELFF
TRBJ2-1 | few | TRBD2 | TRBV4-3 | TGCGCCAGCAGCCAAGATCAACTAGCGGGACTCTACAATGAGCAGTTCTTC | CASSQDQLAGLYNEQFF
TRBJ2-7 | NA | TRBD2 | TRBV27 | TGTGCCAGCTCGGGGGGCTACGAGCAGTACTTC | CASSGGYEQYF